Shown below are 24 T cell receptor beta chains from a single sample sequenced in a study of blood T cell repertoires in COVID-19. Profiling relied on immunoSEQ multiplex PCR, and the TCRdb table lists in-frame clones only, not all of them. The repertoire holds 250,000 to 300,000 clones, with about nine tenths as singletons. The sample was peripheral blood. The receptors were sampled from a woman in her fifties or sixties who had recovered from COVID-19.

The V and J genes are TRBV6-5 and TRBJ2-7; D is possibly TRBD2 (6 bases). The V end lost 7 bases, the J end lost 1 base, and 14 bases lay between the germline ends. CDR1 and CDR2 from the germline V gene are MNHEY and SVGAGI. This CDR3 has 14 residues. CDR3 nucleotide sequence: TGTGCCAGCATGGGGGGAACTGGATCCTACGAGCAGTACTTC. Translating it yields CASMGGTGSYEQYF.

V and J are TRBV27 and TRBJ1-1, with a possible D match to TRBD1 (6 bases). The V and J ends lost 6 bases and 3 bases respectively, with 17 bases between them. The CDR3 runs to 15 residues. Germline values: CDR1 MNHEY, CDR2 SMNVEV (reference sequence). The chain's CDR3 is CASSWWGGLDTEAFF. The DNA for the CDR3 is TGTGCCAGCAGCTGGTGGGGGGGCTTAGACACTGAAGCTTTCTTT.

CDR3 DNA sequence: TGCGCCAGCAGCTTGGATTGGACTACCACTCAAGAGACCCAGTACTTC. It is translated as CASSLDWTTTQETQYF. The genes are TRBV5-1 and TRBJ2-5, with D possibly TRBD2 on 6 matching bases. Trimming stripped 0 bases from V and 2 bases from J, with 14 bases between. This CDR3 is 16 amino acids long. Germline CDR1 is SGHRS and CDR2 is YFSETQ.

CDR3 amino acids: CASSPLRGHTEAFF. The DNA for the CDR3 is TGTGCCAGCAGTCCCCTTAGGGGCCACACTGAAGCTTTCTTT. This chain joins TRBV6-2 or TRBV6-3 and TRBJ1-1; possible D gene TRBD1, 5 bases. Germline V gene sequence: CDR1 MNHEY, CDR2 SVGEGT. The CDR3 sequence is 14 residues long. Between the trimmed V and J ends, which lost 5 bases and 3 bases, there was a span of 13 bases.

The chain joins TRBV6-5 to TRBJ1-3, with TRBD1 as a possible D gene (6 bases). The CDR3 covers 14 residues. Trimming left V 5 bases short and J 2 bases short, with 10 bases between. Germline V gene data show CDR1 as MNHEY and CDR2 as SVGAGI. The CDR3 DNA is TGTGCCAGCAGTATCGACAGGACTGGAAACACCATATATTTT. Translating it yields CASSIDRTGNTIYF.

This chain uses TRBV30 with TRBJ1-6; D perhaps matches TRBD1 (5 bases). Germline-derived CDR1 and CDR2 are GTSNPN and SVGIG (reference sequence). There are 14 residues in the CDR3. The V end lost 3 bases, the J end lost 10 bases, and 16 bases lay between the germline ends. The CDR3 loop reads CAWSQDRGRSPLHF. DNA of the CDR3: TGTGCCTGGAGCCAGGACCGGGGGAGGTCACCCCTCCACTTT.

V usage is TRBV5-1 and J usage is TRBJ1-1; D may be TRBD1 (6 bases). V lost 0 bases to trimming and J lost 5 bases, with 8 bases between them. The CDR3 has 13 amino acids. Germline V gene sequence: CDR1 SGHRS, CDR2 YFSETQ. The chain's CDR3 is CASSLEQGTEAFF. CDR3 bases: TGCGCCAGCAGCTTGGAACAGGGAACTGAAGCTTTCTTT.

The rearrangement links TRBV5-1 to TRBJ2-7, with 8 bases that match TRBD2. CDR3 length: 16 residues. Germline values: CDR1 SGHRS, CDR2 YFSETQ. V lost 2 bases to trimming and J lost 5 bases; unmatched junction nucleotides: 12. The CDR3 protein is CASSFRGGQYFNEQYF. The CDR3 nucleotides are TGCGCCAGCAGCTTTCGGGGGGGCCAGTATTTCAACGAGCAGTACTTC. Full variable domain (missing parts from reference TRBV5-1 and TRBJ2-7): KAGVTQTPRYLIKTRGQQVTLSCSPISGHRSVSWYQQTPGQGLQFLFEYFSETQRNKGNFPGRFSGRQFSNSRSEMNVSTLELGDSALYLCASSFRGGQYFNEQYFGPGTRLTVT.

This clone was counted once. V and J are TRBV5-1 and TRBJ1-1, with a tentative D call TRBD1 (6 bases). V lost 4 bases and J lost 5, with 15 bases in between. Germline V gene data show CDR1 as SGHRS and CDR2 as YFSETQ. There are 14 residues in the CDR3. CDR3 residues: CASSVQGGRTEAFF. The CDR3 coding sequence is TGCGCCAGCAGCGTACAGGGTGGTAGGACTGAAGCTTTCTTT.

The J gene is TRBJ1-1, the V gene TRBV5-1; TRBD1 matches at 8 bases. Germline trimming cut 4 bases from V and 6 bases from J; bases unmatched to any gene: 5. CDR1 and CDR2 from the germline V gene are SGHRS and YFSETQ. The length of the CDR3 is 13 residues. The CDR3 is CASSRGTGSEAFF. CDR3 nucleotide sequence: TGCGCCAGCAGCCGGGGGACAGGCTCTGAAGCTTTCTTT.

This clone was detected many times. V gene TRBV4-1 combines with J gene TRBJ2-4, with 16 bases identical to TRBD2. Germline CDR1 MGHRA, CDR2 YSYEKL. This CDR3 spans 19 amino acids. Trimming took 3 bases from V and 3 from J; bases not matched to a gene: 8. The CDR3 DNA is TGCGCCAGCAGCCACCCGGGACTAGCGGGGGGGCCGGACAAAAACATTCAGTACTTC. It translates to CASSHPGLAGGPDKNIQYF.

The chain is built from TRBV19 and TRBJ1-1; D may be TRBD1 (6 bases). V was clipped by 7 bases and J by 3 bases, with 15 bases between them. The CDR3 runs 14 residues. Germline V CDR1 and CDR2: LNHDA, SQIVND (reference sequence). In DNA form, the CDR3 reads TGTGCCAGTACCAAAGGGCAGGGGTACACTGAAGCTTTCTTT. Translated, it gives CASTKGQGYTEAFF.

The chain uses TRBV10-3 and TRBJ1-2, with TRBD1 as a possible D gene (5 bases). The CDR3 spans 13 residues. CDR1 and CDR2 (germline): ENHRY, SYGVKD. V lost 10 bases and J lost 4, with 16 bases in between. The CDR3 spells CATKLDILYGYTF. CDR3 nucleotides: TGTGCCACCAAACTGGACATTCTCTATGGCTACACCTTC.

The rearrangement links TRBV6-6 to TRBJ1-2, with D tentatively TRBD1 (5 bases). The germline CDR1 and CDR2 sequences are MNHNY and SVGAGI (reference sequence). Trimming cost V 6 bases and J 2 bases, with 13 bases left between them. The CDR3 sequence is 14 residues long. The DNA of the CDR3 is TGTGCCAGCAGCCTGATCCAGGGAAACTATGGCTACACCTTC. It encodes CASSLIQGNYGYTF.

This clone was recorded once. The gene calls are TRBV21-1 and TRBJ2-5; TRBD2, the table's D call, lacks a check against the DNA. TRBV21-1 is classified as a pseudogene. The CDR3 extends over 16 amino acids. The CDR3 region is CASSKGLAGAQETQYF. DNA of the CDR3: TGTGCCAGCAGCAAAGGACTAGCGGGGGCACAAGAGACCCAGTACTTC.

The chain uses TRBV5-1 and TRBJ2-3, with D possibly matching TRBD2 (6 bases). This CDR3 has 14 amino acids. Germline CDR1 reads SGHRS; CDR2 reads YFSETQ. Trimming left V 0 bases short and J 4 bases short, with 9 bases between. The CDR3 loop is CASSLAPGADTQYF. The CDR3 coding sequence is TGCGCCAGCAGCTTGGCCCCGGGGGCAGATACGCAGTATTTT.

The J gene is TRBJ1-1, the V gene TRBV11-2; a possible D gene is TRBD1 (6 bases). The germline gives CDR1 SGHAT, CDR2 FQNNGV. V was pared by 2 bases and J by 4 bases, with 14 bases between. CDR3 size: 15 residues. As DNA, the CDR3 is TGTGCCAGCAGCTTAATAGCACAGGGTAGCACTGAAGCTTTCTTT. Translation gives CASSLIAQGSTEAFF.

The chain joins TRBV18 to TRBJ1-4; D perhaps matches TRBD1 (5 bases). The V gene's germline CDR1 is KGHSH and CDR2 LQKENI. The CDR3 contains 13 residues. Deletions cut 8 bases from V and 5 bases from J, with 12 bases between. CDR3 DNA sequence: TGTGCCAGCCAGACCAGGGTCAATGAAAAACTGTTTTTT. Translated, it gives CASQTRVNEKLFF.

This chain uses TRBV4-3 with TRBJ2-1, with D unclear. CDR1 is LGHNA and CDR2 is YSLEER in the germline V gene. The CDR3 totals 15 residues. Trimming stripped 0 bases from V and 7 bases from J, with 13 bases between. CDR3 sequence reads: CASSQDWKTENEQFF. In DNA, the CDR3 is TGCGCCAGCAGCCAAGATTGGAAAACGGAGAATGAGCAGTTCTTC.

The chain is built from TRBV19 and TRBJ1-5, with D perhaps matching TRBD1 (5 bases). The length of the CDR3 is 14 residues. Trimming cost V 5 bases and J 7 bases, with 15 bases left between them. Germline V gene lookup returns CDR1 LNHDA and CDR2 SQIVND (reference sequence). CDR3 loop: CASSRAGPWQPQHF. The CDR3 coding sequence is TGTGCCAGTAGTCGGGCAGGGCCCTGGCAGCCCCAGCATTTT.

V is TRBV27 and J is TRBJ2-1, with 10 bases fitting TRBD2. This CDR3 comprises 16 residues. Losses at the gene ends were 3 bases for V and 4 bases for J; bases not matched to a gene: 6. Per the germline V gene, CDR1 is MNHEY and CDR2 is SMNVEV (reference sequence). The CDR3 is CASSFIAAGGYNEQFF. The CDR3, as DNA: TGTGCCAGCAGTTTCATCGCAGCGGGGGGGTACAATGAGCAGTTCTTC.

The rearrangement links TRBV5-1 to TRBJ1-2, with D possibly being TRBD1 (6 bases). V was clipped by 0 bases and J by 7 bases, with 10 bases between them. This CDR3 spans 13 amino acids. Per the germline V gene, CDR1 is SGHRS and CDR2 is YFSETQ. In nucleotides, the CDR3 is TGCGCCAGCAGCTTGGCAGGGGATTCTGGCTACACCTTC. Translation: CASSLAGDSGYTF.

The chain combines TRBV6-5 with TRBJ1-1; a weak D match, TRBD1 (5 bases). CDR1 is MNHEY, CDR2 SVGAGI, per germline. V shed 7 bases and J shed 0 bases, with 9 bases lying between them. The CDR3 consists of 13 residues. In DNA form, the CDR3 reads TGTGCCAGCACGGGGGTCATGAACACTGAAGCTTTCTTT. Its translation: CASTGVMNTEAFF.

The chain couples TRBV5-1 to TRBJ2-7, with 10 nucleotides matching TRBD1. J gave up 2 bases and V 7 bases, and 9 bases lay outside the gene matches. Germline V gene sequence: CDR1 SGHRS, CDR2 YFSETQ. The CDR3 sequence is 15 residues long. This CDR3 reads CASGIMGQGPYEQYF. CDR3 nucleotides: TGCGCCAGCGGCATAATGGGACAGGGGCCCTACGAGCAGTACTTC.